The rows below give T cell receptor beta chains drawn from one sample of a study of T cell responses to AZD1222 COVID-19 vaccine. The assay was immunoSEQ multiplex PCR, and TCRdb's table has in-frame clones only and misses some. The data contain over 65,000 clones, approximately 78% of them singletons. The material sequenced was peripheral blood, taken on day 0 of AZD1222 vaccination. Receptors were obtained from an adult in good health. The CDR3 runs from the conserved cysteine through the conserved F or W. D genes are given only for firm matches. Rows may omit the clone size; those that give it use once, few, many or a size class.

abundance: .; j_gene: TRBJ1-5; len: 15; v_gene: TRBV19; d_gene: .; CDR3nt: TGTGCCAGTAGACCCACGGGTGGAAGCAATCAGCCCCAGCATTTT; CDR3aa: CASRPTGGSNQPQHF
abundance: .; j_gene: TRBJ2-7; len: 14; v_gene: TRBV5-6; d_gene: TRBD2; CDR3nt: TGTGCCAGCAGCAGCGGGAGGTGGGCCTACGAGCAGTACTTC; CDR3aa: CASSSGRWAYEQYF
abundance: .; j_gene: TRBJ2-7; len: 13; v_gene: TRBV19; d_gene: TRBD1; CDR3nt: TGTGCCAGTAGTAGGGGACAGGGTTACGAGCAGTACTTC; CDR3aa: CASSRGQGYEQYF
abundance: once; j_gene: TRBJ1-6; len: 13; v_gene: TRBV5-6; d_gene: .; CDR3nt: TGTGCCAGCAGCCCGCGGCCAAATTCACCCCTCCACTTT; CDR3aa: CASSPRPNSPLHF
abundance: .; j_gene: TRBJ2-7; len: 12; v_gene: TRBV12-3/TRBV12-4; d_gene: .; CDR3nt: TGTGCCAGCAGCCAAGACAGGCACGAGCAGTACTTC; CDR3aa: CASSQDRHEQYF
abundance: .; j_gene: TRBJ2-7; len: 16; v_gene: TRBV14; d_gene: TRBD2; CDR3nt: TGTGCCAGCAGCCAAGACGAGCGGGAACTACCCTACGAGCAGTACTTC; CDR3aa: CASSQDERELPYEQYF
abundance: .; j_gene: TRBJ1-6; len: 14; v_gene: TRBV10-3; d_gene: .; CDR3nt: TGTGCCACATGCCGGGTTTTCGATAATTCACCCCTCCACTTT; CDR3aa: CATCRVFDNSPLHF
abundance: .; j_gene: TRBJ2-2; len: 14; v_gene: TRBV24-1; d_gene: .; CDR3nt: TGTGCCACCAGTGACAACAGGGAGACCGGGGAGCTGTTTTTT; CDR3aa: CATSDNRETGELFF
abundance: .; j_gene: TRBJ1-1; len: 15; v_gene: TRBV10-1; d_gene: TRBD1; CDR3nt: TGCGCCAGCAGTGAAGGGCAGGGGGGAAACACTGAAGCTTTCTTT; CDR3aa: CASSEGQGGNTEAFF
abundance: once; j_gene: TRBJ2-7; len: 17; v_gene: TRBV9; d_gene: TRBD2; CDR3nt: TGTGCCAGCAGCCCCTCCCCGCGGACTAGGAGAGGGAACGAGCAGTACTTC; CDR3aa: CASSPSPRTRRGNEQYF
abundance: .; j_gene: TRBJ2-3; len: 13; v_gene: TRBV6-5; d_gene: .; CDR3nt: TGTGCCAGCAGTTACTCCGGCGTAGATACGCAGTATTTT; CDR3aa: CASSYSGVDTQYF
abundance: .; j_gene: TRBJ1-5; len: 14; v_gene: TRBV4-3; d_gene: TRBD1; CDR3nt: TGCGCCAGCAGCCAAGTGGAGGGGGCGGGTCCCCAGCATTTT; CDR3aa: CASSQVEGAGPQHF